One TCR beta chain is described in this entry. Its antigen is unknown. Base-call qualities are not available, and no considerably larger clone is one nucleotide away. TCR cDNA was made using 5'RACE template switching, a step that added a universal primer site and unique molecular identifiers. Priming for cDNA synthesis came from both the TCR alpha and TCR beta constant segments. Library amplification used two PCR steps, and the second PCR step added sample barcodes and sequencing adapters. Libraries were sequenced on Illumina HiSeq 2500 (2x100 bp) or NovaSeq (2x150 bp). The study's own analysis went as follows. MIGEC was used to demultiplex reads and collapse the reads into UMI consensus sequences, and MiXCR was used for V(D)J alignment. Vaccine-responding clonotypes were defined with edgeR using replicate PBMC samples, requiring FDR below 0.01 and a log2 fold change above 5 up to day 15. Each bulk clonotype was labeled CD4 or CD8 based on which sequenced repertoire, CD4 or CD8, contained the clonotype at higher abundance. TCRdb reran the public reads through fastp at Q25 and MiXCR, keeping productive beta chains. Each record represents a unique CDR3 protein, reported with the most common genes and DNA among its rows. The V and J calls here are based on TCRdb, not the publication. The sample table lists approximately 510,000 distinct CDR3 sequences, roughly 22% of them with a count of one. Approximately 15% of the sample is taken by the ten largest.

This sample is part of a study of T cells after yellow fever vaccination (dated by TCRdb to about 2019). The study in broad terms: The SMART-Seq v4 Ultra Low Input RNA kit was used to prepare libraries from fractions with low cell numbers. To follow T-cell clones before and after both primary and booster YFV17D yellow fever vaccination, bulk TCR alpha and beta repertoires underwent longitudinal sequencing. Two healthy male donors made up the cohort, one aged 18 to 30 years and the other aged 30 to 40 years. Blood was drawn at multiple timepoints before and after primary and secondary immunization, with bulk PBMC replicates and cell subsets isolated.

V and J are trimmed by 6 bases and 2 bases, and the gene matches miss 4 bases of the junction. The germline V gene encodes CDR1 SNHLY and CDR2 FYNNEI. The CDR3 starts with the cysteine, ends with the phenylalanine, and has 14 residues. CDR3 DNA only is kept here, 42 bases in frame from base 1. The intended sense of this specimen's treatment or condition label: live attenuated yellow fever vaccine strain. Two biological replicates of bulk PBMCs were collected at each blood-draw timepoint. A standard Ficoll-Paque protocol was used to isolate PBMCs from peripheral blood. RNA was extracted with TriZol from bulk PBMCs, CD4 and CD8 fractions, and dextramer-positive and dextramer-negative fractions. Findings and caveats that apply to the study as a whole: After the booster, most clones that had expanded after primary vaccination were detected again (over 95% of CD4 and around nine tenths of CD8), suggesting broad maintenance of memory. A small fraction of clonotypes appeared in both the CD4 and CD8 compartments, likely as a result of convergent recombination. The secondary T-cell response was weaker than the primary response but faster, peaking on day 5 instead of day 15. Computational filtering was required because FACS-sorted repertoires could contain abundant contaminating clonotypes from the bulk population. Because only a couple of donors were included in the study, the extent to which the findings can be generalized is limited.

Sequenced material: PBMCs, taken less than 25 days after the first yellow fever vaccination. The origin of this receptor is a man between 18 and 35 years old who received the YFV17D yellow fever vaccine. The sequence joins TRBV2 to TRBJ2-3; 8 bases in the middle match TRBD2. The CDR3 sequence is CASRLAENTDTQYF. The nucleotide sequence reads as follows: TGTGCCAGCAGACTAGCGGAAAACACAGATACGCAGTATTTT.